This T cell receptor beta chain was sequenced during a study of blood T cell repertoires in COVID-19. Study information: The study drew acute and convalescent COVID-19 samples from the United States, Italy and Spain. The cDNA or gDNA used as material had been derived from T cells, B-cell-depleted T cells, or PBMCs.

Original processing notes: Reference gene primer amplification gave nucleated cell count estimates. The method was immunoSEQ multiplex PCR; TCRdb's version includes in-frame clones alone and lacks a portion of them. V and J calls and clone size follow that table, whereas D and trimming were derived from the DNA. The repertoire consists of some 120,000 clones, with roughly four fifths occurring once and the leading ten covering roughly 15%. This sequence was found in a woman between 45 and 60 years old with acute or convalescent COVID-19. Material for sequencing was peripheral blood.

The CDR3 here is CSILAESTDTQYF. The CDR3 DNA reads as TGCAGCATATTAGCGGAAAGCACAGATACGCAGTATTTT. The chain links TRBV29-1 to TRBJ2-3; D may be TRBD2 (6 bases). CDR1 and CDR2 (germline): SQVTM, ANQGSEA. The CDR3 totals 13 residues. The V end lost 8 bases, the J end lost 0 bases, and 12 bases lay between the germline ends.